This TCR beta chain was recorded in a study of tumor-infiltrating lymphocytes in localized non-small cell lung cancer. Study-wide context: Several tumor histologies, both smoking statuses, and some post-neoadjuvant chemotherapy samples were included. Study-level points and caveats: Compared with uninvolved lung, tumors showed higher T cell infiltration by TCRbeta sequencing. Different pieces of the same tissue went to different assays, confounding technical variation with intratumor heterogeneity. IM1 and IM2 tumors showed no difference in T-cell fraction.

Libraries were prepared by immunoSEQ multiplex PCR; TCRdb keeps only in-frame clonotypes and omits some of them. The sample shows under 8,500 clones, over 55% of them seen only once. This clone turned up a few times. Its antigen remains unknown. Germline V lookup: CDR1 LGHNA, CDR2 YSLEER. CDR3 size: 17 residues. V trimming: 1 base; J trimming: 5 bases; junction bases outside the gene matches: 11. Sequencing input: lung tumor tissue. The genes are TRBV4-3 and TRBJ1-5, with 7 bases that match TRBD1. The clonotype comes from a human donor with non-small cell lung cancer. The CDR3 DNA reads TGCGCCAGCAGCCAAGTTGGGGACAGCCCTCAATATCAGCCCCAGCATTTT. Translated, it gives CASSQVGDSPQYQPQHF.